The 25 T cell receptor beta chains reported below all come from one sample, sequenced in a study of follicular helper T cells after annual influenza vaccination. Time point indicated: 2015-2016 season, pre-vaccination. Here immunoSEQ multiplex PCR was the method, and the copy in TCRdb shows in-frame clones only, minus some. The sample lists roughly 10,000 clones; roughly 80% were seen once. The sequences come from CXCR5+ CD38- circulating T follicular helper cells from blood, collected on the day of influenza vaccination. Subset of the sample: circulating Tfh, non-naive CD4+CXCR5+PD-1+ (ICOS+CD38+ or ICOS-CD38-). These receptors were collected from an adult who received the influenza vaccine.

The chain has TRBV4-2 and TRBJ2-3; D call uncertain. CDR3 size: 15 residues. The germline V gene has CDR1 LGHNA and CDR2 YNFKEQ. Trimming took 4 bases from V and 2 from J, leaving 13 bases between them. The CDR3 region is CASSRPTQPTDTQYF. Here the CDR3 DNA reads TGTGCCAGCAGCCGACCTACCCAACCCACAGATACGCAGTATTTT.

The V and J genes are TRBV11-2 and TRBJ1-2; D might be TRBD1 (5 bases). This CDR3 is 16 amino acids long. Trimming took off 5 bases at V and 6 bases at J, with 22 bases between the two ends. In germline, CDR1 is SGHAT, CDR2 FQNNGV. The CDR3 loop reads CASSPIVGGPPHGYTF. In nucleotides, the CDR3 is TGTGCCAGCAGCCCAATAGTGGGGGGACCTCCTCATGGCTACACCTTC.

The V and J genes are TRBV20-1 and TRBJ1-6, with D possibly TRBD1 on 5 matching bases. The CDR3 covers 11 residues. Trimming pared 6 bases from V and 6 bases from J, leaving 6 bases between. Germline V CDR1 and CDR2: DFQATT, SNEGSKA (reference sequence). In DNA form, the CDR3 reads TGCAGTGCACAGGTTAATTCACCCCTCCACTTT. Translation gives CSAQVNSPLHF.

The chain couples TRBV5-1 to TRBJ1-6, with D unresolved. The CDR3 runs to 14 residues. V dropped 7 bases and J dropped 2 bases, with 10 bases sitting between them. Germline V lookup: CDR1 SGHRS, CDR2 YFSETQ. CDR3 protein: CASQEGPYNSPLHF. CDR3 bases: TGCGCCAGCCAGGAAGGGCCCTATAATTCACCCCTCCACTTT.

The chain links TRBV9 to TRBJ1-5; TRBD1 matches at 9 bases. Germline CDR1 is SGDLS and CDR2 is YYNGEE. CDR3 length: 14 amino acids. Trimming at V came to 3 bases and at J to 2 bases, leaving 0 bases not matched to a gene. The CDR3 reads CASSGTGGNQPQHF. The DNA for the CDR3 is TGTGCCAGCAGCGGGACAGGGGGCAATCAGCCCCAGCATTTT. The whole variable domain, remainder taken from reference TRBV9 and TRBJ1-5, is DSGVTQTPKHLITATGQRVTLRCSPRSGDLSVYWYQQSLDQGLQFLIQYYNGEERAKGNILERFSAQQFPDLHSELNLSSLELGDSALYFCASSGTGGNQPQHFGDGTRLSIL.

CDR3 protein: CASSLGDRAFEAFF. The CDR3 bases are TGCGCCAGCAGCTTGGGGGACAGGGCTTTTGAAGCTTTCTTT. The V call is TRBV5-1, the J call TRBJ1-1; 9 bases map to TRBD1. With V trimmed by 0 bases and J by 7 bases, 4 bases remained unmatched. The CDR3 runs to 14 residues. Germline V gives CDR1 SGHRS, CDR2 YFSETQ.

V is TRBV5-6 and J is TRBJ2-7; 14 nucleotides match TRBD2. This CDR3 spans 15 amino acids. Germline V gene lookup returns CDR1 SGHDT and CDR2 YYEEEE. After removal of 4 bases from V and 3 bases from J, the junction contained 3 bases not matched to a gene. In nucleotides, the CDR3 is TGTGCCAGCAGCGTCGGACTAGCGGGAGGCTACGAGCAGTACTTC. Translation gives CASSVGLAGGYEQYF.

This clone was detected only a few times. The rearrangement uses TRBV28 and TRBJ2-7, with TRBD2 as a possible D gene (6 bases). Germline V gene sequence: CDR1 MDHEN, CDR2 SYDVKM. V was pared by 2 bases and J by 4 bases, with 6 bases between. The CDR3 has 12 residues. The DNA of the CDR3 is TGTGCCAGCAGTTTAGGGGGGTACGAGCAGTACTTC. This codes for CASSLGGYEQYF.

The chain combines TRBV7-2 with TRBJ2-1; 10 bases agree with TRBD2. With V trimmed by 4 bases and J by 12 bases, 15 bases remained unmatched. CDR1 is SGHTA and CDR2 is FQGNSA in the germline V gene. CDR3 length equals 16 residues. The CDR3 region is CASSSDWTSGLQGQFF. CDR3 sequence (DNA): TGTGCCAGCAGCTCCGATTGGACTAGCGGTCTACAGGGGCAGTTCTTC. Filled out from reference TRBV7-2 and TRBJ2-1, the complete variable domain reads GAGVSQSPSNKVTEKGKDVELRCDPISGHTALYWYRQSLGQGLEFLIYFQGNSAPDKSGLPSDRFSAERTGGSVSTLTIQRTQQEDSAVYLCASSSDWTSGLQGQFFGPGTRLTVL.

This rearrangement joins TRBV18 to TRBJ2-3; the D call may be TRBD1 or TRBD2 (5 bases each). Looked up from germline, CDR1 is KGHSH and CDR2 is LQKENI. The length of the CDR3 is 13 residues. With 8 bases removed from V and 4 bases from J, the gap between germline ends came to 13 bases. The CDR3 sequence: CASGTAGADTQYF. The DNA of the CDR3 is TGTGCCAGCGGGACCGCGGGCGCAGATACGCAGTATTTT.

The J gene is TRBJ2-2, the V gene TRBV19; TRBD1 aligns across 9 bases. Germline V gene sequence: CDR1 LNHDA, CDR2 SQIVND (reference sequence). V was clipped by 4 bases and J by 4 bases; unmatched bases: 4. The CDR3 is 15 residues long. In DNA, the CDR3 is TGTGCCAGTAGTACGGGACAGGGTGGCACCGGGGAGCTGTTTTTT. Its translation is CASSTGQGGTGELFF.

The chain links TRBV29-1 to TRBJ2-5; tentative D call: TRBD1 (6 bases). Germline V gene data show CDR1 as SQVTM and CDR2 as ANQGSEA. This CDR3 spans 13 amino acids. V lost 6 bases to trimming and J lost 5 bases, with 16 bases between them. The CDR3 reads CSVSNRVGETQYF. The CDR3 bases are TGCAGCGTGTCAAACAGGGTCGGGGAGACCCAGTACTTC. Using reference TRBV29-1 and TRBJ2-5 for the parts outside the CDR3, the full variable domain is SAVISQKPSRDICQRGTSLTIQCQVDSQVTMMFWYRQQPGQSLTLIATANQGSEATYESGFVIDKFPISRPNLTFSTLTVSNMSPEDSSIYLCSVSNRVGETQYFGPGTRLLVL.

This clone is a singleton in its sample. The chain carries TRBV28 and TRBJ2-7, with 15 bases matching TRBD2. The CDR3 loop spans 17 amino acids. After removal of 5 bases from V and 0 bases from J, the junction contained 5 bases not matched to a gene. Germline V gene lookup returns CDR1 MDHEN and CDR2 SYDVKM. The CDR3 region has the DNA TGTGCCAGCAGTGGGACTAGCGGGAGGACCAGCTCCTACGAGCAGTACTTC. Translation gives CASSGTSGRTSSYEQYF.

This clone occurred a few times. The chain uses TRBV6-1 and TRBJ1-5; the D is unclear. The CDR3 covers 15 residues. Germline loops: CDR1 MNHNS, CDR2 SASEGT. Trimming pared 4 bases from V and 2 bases from J, leaving 12 bases between. CDR3 sequence: CASSGGWGGNQPQHF. The CDR3 nucleotides are TGTGCCAGCAGTGGGGGATGGGGTGGCAATCAGCCCCAGCATTTT.

As DNA, the CDR3 is TGTGCCAGCAGTTTAACCTCACAGGGGGCCTATGGCTACACCTTC. Its protein is CASSLTSQGAYGYTF. This chain connects TRBV7-6 to TRBJ1-2; TRBD1 matches at 9 bases. The ends lost 6 bases at V and 4 bases at J; junction bases unmatched: 9. Germline V gene lookup returns CDR1 SGHVS and CDR2 FNYEAQ. This CDR3 spans 15 amino acids.

The chain couples TRBV25-1 to TRBJ2-7; D remains unclear. V shed 1 base and J shed 2 bases, with 9 bases lying between them. CDR3 length: 14 amino acids. The germline V gene encodes CDR1 MGHDK and CDR2 SYGVNS. Here the CDR3 reads CASSESRAPYEQYF. CDR3 coding DNA: TGTGCCAGCAGTGAATCACGCGCCCCCTACGAGCAGTACTTC.

The chain uses TRBV18 and TRBJ1-4; D call uncertain. The CDR3 loop spans 15 amino acids. V lost 3 bases and J lost 7, with 15 bases in between. Germline V gives CDR1 KGHSH, CDR2 LQKENI. CDR3 region: CASSPLVMDSEKLFF. CDR3 DNA: TGTGCCAGCTCACCCCTGGTTATGGATAGTGAAAAACTGTTTTTT. Combining the CDR3 with reference TRBV18 and TRBJ1-4 gives the whole variable domain NAGVMQNPRHLVRRRGQEARLRCSPMKGHSHVYWYRQLPEEGLKFMVYLQKENIIDESGMPKERFSAEFPKEGPSILRIQQVVRGDSAAYFCASSPLVMDSEKLFFGSGTQLSVL.

The chain uses TRBV6-5 and TRBJ1-4, with D uncertain. V was trimmed by 6 bases and J by 4 bases, leaving 9 bases between them. The CDR3 is 13 residues long. Germline V lookup: CDR1 MNHEY, CDR2 SVGAGI. CDR3 bases: TGTGCCAGCAGCCCCTGGGTTAATGAAAAACTGTTTTTT. This codes for CASSPWVNEKLFF.

The chain combines TRBV5-5 with TRBJ2-3, with TRBD2 matching 11 bases. Germline CDR1 is SGHKS and CDR2 is YYEKEE (reference sequence). The length of the CDR3 is 17 residues. Germline trimming cut 2 bases from V and 7 bases from J; bases unmatched to any gene: 12. CDR3 sequence reads: CASSFAGTSGLGNTQYF. CDR3 DNA: TGTGCCAGCAGCTTCGCCGGGACTAGCGGTCTGGGGAATACGCAGTATTTT.

The chain links TRBV7-2 to TRBJ1-5, with D perhaps TRBD1 (6 bases). With 1 base removed from V and 7 bases from J, the gap between germline ends came to 14 bases. CDR1 is SGHTA and CDR2 is FQGNSA in the germline V gene. The CDR3 spans 15 residues. This chain's CDR3 is CASSLGRGGWQPQHF. The CDR3 DNA is TGTGCCAGCAGCTTAGGCAGGGGAGGGTGGCAGCCCCAGCATTTT.

The CDR3 region has the DNA TGTGCCAGCAGTTTAACAGCGGGAGTCAACTCCTACGAGCAGTACTTC. Encoded protein: CASSLTAGVNSYEQYF. The V gene is TRBV28, the J gene TRBJ2-7; TRBD2 agrees at 8 bases. V lost 2 bases, J lost 0 bases, and 6 bases stayed unmatched. The CDR3 loop spans 16 amino acids. Germline V gene lookup returns CDR1 MDHEN and CDR2 SYDVKM.

The chain joins TRBV2 to TRBJ1-1; 7 nucleotides align to TRBD1. Germline loops: CDR1 SNHLY, CDR2 FYNNEI. Germline trimming cut 11 bases from V and 11 bases from J; bases unmatched to any gene: 11. The CDR3 is made up of 11 amino acids. The CDR3 DNA follows: TGTGCCGGAAAAGACAGGGTTGACGCTTTCTTT. Its translation: CAGKDRVDAFF.

The V call is TRBV6-5, the J call TRBJ2-7; 7 bases line up with TRBD2. This CDR3 contains 14 residues. In germline, CDR1 is MNHEY, CDR2 SVGAGI. V lost 5 bases and J lost 3; bases outside the gene matches: 7. The CDR3 loop is CASSRREHDYEQYF. CDR3 coding DNA: TGTGCCAGCAGTCGGCGGGAGCACGACTACGAGCAGTACTTC.

V usage is TRBV28 and J usage is TRBJ1-1; no firm D call. Germline V gene data show CDR1 as MDHEN and CDR2 as SYDVKM. Trimming took off 4 bases at V and 1 base at J, with 7 bases between the two ends. This CDR3 comprises 13 residues. The CDR3 reads CASSSFRNTEAFF. CDR3 in DNA: TGTGCCAGCAGTTCCTTCAGGAACACTGAAGCTTTCTTT.

There are a few counts of this clone. The chain uses TRBV2 and TRBJ2-7; the D gene could be TRBD1 or TRBD2 (6 bases each). V lost 6 bases and J 4 bases, leaving 13 bases between the germline ends. The germline V gene has CDR1 SNHLY and CDR2 FYNNEI. This CDR3 has 13 residues. Here the CDR3 DNA reads TGTGCCAGCAGCGTCCAGGGGAGGTACGAGCAGTACTTC. Protein product: CASSVQGRYEQYF.